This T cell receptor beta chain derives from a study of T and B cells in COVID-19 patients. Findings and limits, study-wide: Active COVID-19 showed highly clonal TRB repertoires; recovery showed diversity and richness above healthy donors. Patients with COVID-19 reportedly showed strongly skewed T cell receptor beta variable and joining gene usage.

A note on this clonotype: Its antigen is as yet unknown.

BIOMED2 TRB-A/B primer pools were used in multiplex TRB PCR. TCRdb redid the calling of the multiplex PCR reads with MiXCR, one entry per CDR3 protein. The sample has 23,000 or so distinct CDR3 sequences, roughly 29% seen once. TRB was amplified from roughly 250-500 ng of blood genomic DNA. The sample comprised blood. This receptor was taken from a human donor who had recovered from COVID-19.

The CDR3 loop reads CASSQDRPEGSEQFF. CDR3 nucleotides: TGTGCCAGCAGCCAAGATAGGCCCGAAGGGAGTGAGCAGTTCTTC. The gene calls are TRBV4-2 and TRBJ2-1; TRBD2 might be the D (5 bases). The CDR3 is made up of 15 amino acids. Germline loops: CDR1 LGHNA, CDR2 YNFKEQ. Trimming shortened V by 0 bases and J by 9 bases, and 15 bases separated the two germline ends.